This T cell receptor beta chain stems from a study of blood T cell repertoires in COVID-19 (dated by TCRdb to the early 2020s). For the wider study: The collaborator samples originated in the United States, Italy and Spain and spanned the acute and convalescent phases of COVID-19. Where available, HLA class I and class II types were taken from metadata supplied by the sample provider and were not determined by assay-based typing. The repertoires were released in a freely available public database intended as a resource for research on the immune response to SARS-CoV-2. The sample metadata nearly always contained a de-identified subject ID, COVID-19 status, age in years and sex. Subjects who had been exposed to COVID-19, were actively infected with it, or had recovered from it provided the deeply sampled blood TCRbeta repertoires that made up the dataset. The samples were drawn from the first 160 participants of the ongoing ImmuneRACE study and from roughly 1,300 subjects provided by 6 global collaborators. The prospective study material was composed of cDNA or gDNA derived from T cells, B-cell-depleted T cells, or PBMCs.

The CDR3 spans 13 residues, from the cysteine through the phenylalanine. CDR3 DNA is the only sequence kept; it has 39 bases, read in frame from the first base. Trimming leaves V shorter by 2 bases and J shorter by 9 bases, with the junction holding 2 bases beyond the gene matches. The germline V gene sets CDR1 to KGHSH and CDR2 to LQKENI. Overall study outcomes, separate from this receptor: Clinical and demographic metadata were provided uncurated, with the amount varying by source and participant.

Concerning this clone: Its antigen is currently not known. The record has no base qualities; no much larger clone is one base away.

TCRbeta CDR3 regions were amplified from genomic DNA by means of the immunoSEQ Assay, a bias-controlled multiplex PCR. The original pipeline was this. The number of nucleated cells in each sample was estimated from the amplification of reference gene primers within the assay. To quantify the absolute abundance of each unique TCRbeta CDR3 rearrangement, sequence reads were collapsed and filtered. For each sample, productive Simpson clonality was calculated as the square root of Simpson's diversity index over productive rearrangements. TCRdb holds this immuneACCESS table with in-frame rearrangements only. Some clones are missing; in checked studies, unresolved V genes explain under half, and the rest has no known cause. D and trimming come from the DNA, and the V and J calls and clone size come from that table. Recorded for this sample are around 130,000 clones; approximately 83% of them occurred a single time. The leading ten clones occupy about 8% of the sample.

Whole blood was collected in K2EDTA tubes by collaborating institutions according to the institutions' own protocols. Collaborator samples were shipped for TCRbeta analysis as frozen whole blood, isolated PBMCs, or DNA extracted from either sample type. Sequenced input: peripheral blood. The V gene is TRBV18 and the J gene is TRBJ1-1; TRBD1 agrees with 11 junctional bases. The receptor was isolated from a human donor in a cohort sampled during active COVID-19. The DNA is TGTGCCAGCTCACCAGGGGACAGGGGGAAAGCTTTCTTT. Translation gives CASSPGDRGKAFF.